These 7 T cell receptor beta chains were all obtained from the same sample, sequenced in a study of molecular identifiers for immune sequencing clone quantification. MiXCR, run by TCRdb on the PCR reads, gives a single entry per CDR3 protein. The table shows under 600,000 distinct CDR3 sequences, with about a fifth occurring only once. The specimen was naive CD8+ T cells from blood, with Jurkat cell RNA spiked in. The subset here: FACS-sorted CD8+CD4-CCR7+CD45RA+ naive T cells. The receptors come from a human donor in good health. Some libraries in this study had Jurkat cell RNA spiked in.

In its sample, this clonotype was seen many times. CDR3 bases: TGTGCCAGTAGTTCCGCGGGACTAGCCTACGAGCAGTACTTC. Amino acid sequence: CASSSAGLAYEQYF. V is TRBV19 and J is TRBJ2-7, with 8 bases fitting TRBD2. V gave up 5 bases and J gave up 2 bases; unmatched junction bases: 5. The germline CDR1 and CDR2 sequences are LNHDA and SQIVND (reference sequence). CDR3 size: 14 residues.

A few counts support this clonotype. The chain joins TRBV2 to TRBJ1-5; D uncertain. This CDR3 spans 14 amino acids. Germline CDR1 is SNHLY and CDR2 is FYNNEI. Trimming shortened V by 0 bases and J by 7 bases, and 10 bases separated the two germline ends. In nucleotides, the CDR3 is TGTGCCAGCAGTGAAGCGGTGATGGGCCAGCCCCAGCATTTT. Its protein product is CASSEAVMGQPQHF.

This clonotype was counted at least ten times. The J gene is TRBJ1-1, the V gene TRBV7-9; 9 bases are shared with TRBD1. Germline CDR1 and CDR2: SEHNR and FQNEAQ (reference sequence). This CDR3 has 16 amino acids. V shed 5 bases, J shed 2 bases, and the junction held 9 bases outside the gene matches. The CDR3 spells CASSPPGTGLNTEAFF. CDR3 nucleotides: TGTGCCAGCAGCCCGCCAGGGACAGGGCTAAACACTGAAGCTTTCTTT.

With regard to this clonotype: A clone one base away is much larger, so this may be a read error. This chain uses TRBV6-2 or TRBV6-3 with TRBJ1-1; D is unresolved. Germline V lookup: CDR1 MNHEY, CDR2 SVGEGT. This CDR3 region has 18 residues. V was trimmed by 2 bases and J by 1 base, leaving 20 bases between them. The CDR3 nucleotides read TGTGCCAGCAGTTACGATCATAAGATAGGACGCCAGAACACTGAAGCTTTCTTT. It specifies CASSYDHKIGRQNTEAFF.

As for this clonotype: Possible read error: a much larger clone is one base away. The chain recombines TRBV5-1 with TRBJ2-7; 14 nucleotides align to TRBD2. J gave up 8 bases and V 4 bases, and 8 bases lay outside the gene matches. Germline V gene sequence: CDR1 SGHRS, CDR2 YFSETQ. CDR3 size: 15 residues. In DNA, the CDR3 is TGCGCCAGCAGCATGGGACTAGCGGGAGCTTACAAGCAGTACTTC. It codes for CASSMGLAGAYKQYF.

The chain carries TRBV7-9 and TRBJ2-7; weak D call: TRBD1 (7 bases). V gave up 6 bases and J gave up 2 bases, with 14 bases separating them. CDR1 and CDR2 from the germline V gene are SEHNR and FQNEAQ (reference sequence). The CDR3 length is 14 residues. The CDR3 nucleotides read TGTGCCAGCAGACCCCGGGGGACAGCCTACGAGCAGTACTTC. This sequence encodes CASRPRGTAYEQYF.

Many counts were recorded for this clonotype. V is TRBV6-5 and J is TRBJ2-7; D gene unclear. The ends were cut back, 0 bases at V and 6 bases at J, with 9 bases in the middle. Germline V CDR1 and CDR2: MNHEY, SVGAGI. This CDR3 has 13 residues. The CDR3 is CASSYSLGSEQYF. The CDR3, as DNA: TGTGCCAGCAGTTACTCGCTTGGCTCCGAGCAGTACTTC.